The next 29 T cell receptor beta chains were all read from a single sample in a study of T cell responses to AZD1222 COVID-19 vaccine. The table came from immunoSEQ multiplex PCR; TCRdb's copy has only in-frame clones and leaves some out. Of more than 80,000 clones in the sample, 85% to 90% are singletons; the top ten hold around 10%. Sequences were derived from peripheral blood, sampled on day 0 of MenACWY control vaccination. Every receptor here comes from an adult in good health.

J is TRBJ1-2 and V is TRBV18, with D maybe TRBD1 (5 bases). V dropped 2 bases and J dropped 3 bases, with 13 bases sitting between them. The CDR3 sequence is 15 residues long. Germline loops: CDR1 KGHSH, CDR2 LQKENI. DNA of the CDR3: TGTGCCAGCTCACCAAACCCCCAAGGGGACTATGGCTACACCTTC. Residues: CASSPNPQGDYGYTF.

V is TRBV4-1 and J is TRBJ1-2; D gene ambiguous. Germline V gives CDR1 MGHRA, CDR2 YSYEKL. This CDR3 comprises 17 residues. V was shortened by 2 bases and J by 0 bases, with 16 bases between the two germline ends. The CDR3 sequence: CASSQRGIDTANYGYTF. The CDR3 DNA is TGCGCCAGCAGCCAAAGAGGGATAGACACGGCTAACTATGGCTACACCTTC.

The chain uses TRBV4-2 and TRBJ1-2; 7 nucleotides match TRBD1. This CDR3 is 12 amino acids long. Germline V CDR1 and CDR2: LGHNA, YNFKEQ. Trimming took 1 base from V and 9 from J; bases not matched to a gene: 2. As DNA, the CDR3 is TGTGCCAGCAGCCAAGGACAGGGCAGCTACACCTTC. It translates to CASSQGQGSYTF.

The V gene is TRBV4-3, the J gene TRBJ1-6, with TRBD1 as a possible D gene (5 bases). V lost 5 bases and J lost 5, with 10 bases in between. The CDR3 is made up of 14 amino acids. Germline lookup yields CDR1 LGHNA and CDR2 YSLEER. The CDR3 region is CASSRDRDNSPLHF. DNA for the CDR3: TGCGCCAGCAGCAGAGACAGAGATAATTCACCCCTCCACTTT.

This chain connects TRBV4-1 to TRBJ2-5, with 7 bases fitting TRBD2. Germline CDR1 is MGHRA and CDR2 is YSYEKL. J lost 1 base, V lost 1 base, and 3 bases had no gene match. This CDR3 is 15 amino acids long. CDR3 nucleotides: TGCGCCAGCAGCCAAGGGGCTAGCGGCCAAGAGACCCAGTACTTC. Its translation: CASSQGASGQETQYF.

This rearrangement joins TRBV29-1 to TRBJ2-3; TRBD2 matches 8 bases. The CDR3 spans 12 residues. J lost 5 bases, V lost 7 bases, and 5 bases had no gene match. Germline lookup yields CDR1 SQVTM and CDR2 ANQGSEA. Here the CDR3 reads CSAPGGGDTQYF. The DNA of the CDR3 is TGCAGCGCCCCGGGGGGGGGAGATACGCAGTATTTT.

The gene calls are TRBV5-6 and TRBJ2-7; D is perhaps TRBD1 (6 bases). The germline CDR1 and CDR2 sequences are SGHDT and YYEEEE. The CDR3 runs to 15 residues. The V and J ends lost 2 bases and 3 bases respectively, with 15 bases between them. The CDR3, as DNA: TGTGCCAGCAGCTTTTGGGCCAGGGGAATCTACGAGCAGTACTTC. Translated, it gives CASSFWARGIYEQYF.

The J gene is TRBJ2-2, the V gene TRBV19; D gene unclear. V was pared by 0 bases and J by 1 base, with 15 bases between. Germline lookup yields CDR1 LNHDA and CDR2 SQIVND (reference sequence). The length of the CDR3 is 18 residues. The CDR3 reads CASSIELRTAQNTGELFF. The CDR3 DNA follows: TGTGCCAGTAGTATAGAGCTTAGGACCGCACAGAACACCGGGGAGCTGTTTTTT.

A few counts support this clone. The CDR3 reads CASSNRQGLTIEAFF. CDR3 DNA: TGTGCCAGCAGTAATCGACAGGGACTCACAATTGAAGCTTTCTTT. The chain recombines TRBV28 with TRBJ1-1; 7 bases are a match to TRBD1. Germline V gene data show CDR1 as MDHEN and CDR2 as SYDVKM. V shed 5 bases and J 7 bases; nucleotides not matched to a gene: 13. CDR3 size: 15 residues.

This chain connects TRBV29-1 to TRBJ2-2, with 12 bases identical to TRBD1. Germline V gene data show CDR1 as SQVTM and CDR2 as ANQGSEA. This CDR3 has 14 residues. V gave up 7 bases and J gave up 3 bases; unmatched junction bases: 3. CDR3 sequence (DNA): TGCAGCGGGGGACAGGGGGCGGACACCGGGGAGCTGTTTTTT. This gives the protein CSGGQGADTGELFF.

V and J are TRBV5-1 and TRBJ2-2; TRBD1 or TRBD2 may be the D gene (6 bases each). The V gene's germline CDR1 is SGHRS and CDR2 YFSETQ. The V gene lost 4 bases and the J gene lost 6 bases, with 16 bases spanning the gap. The CDR3 has 15 amino acids. Here the CDR3 DNA reads TGCGCCAGCAGCGGGCTGGGGGGCGAGGCCGGGGAGCTGTTTTTT. It specifies CASSGLGGEAGELFF.

V gene TRBV2 combines with J gene TRBJ1-2, with a possible D match to TRBD1 (5 bases). The CDR3 sequence is 14 residues long. V was cut by 3 bases and J by 3 bases, with 11 bases left in between. The germline CDR1 and CDR2 sequences are SNHLY and FYNNEI. The CDR3 protein is CASSDGGRDYGYTF. The CDR3 bases are TGTGCCAGCAGTGACGGGGGAAGGGACTATGGCTACACCTTC.

The table lists this clone with a count of one. This chain joins TRBV7-2 and TRBJ2-3; TRBD1 is a possible D gene (6 bases). Germline values: CDR1 SGHTA, CDR2 FQGNSA. With 2 bases removed from V and 5 bases from J, the gap between germline ends came to 14 bases. This CDR3 has 15 residues. The CDR3 here is CASSLRMGAGDTQYF. DNA of the CDR3: TGTGCCAGCAGCTTAAGGATGGGGGCAGGAGATACGCAGTATTTT.

Of note for this clone: Other DNA sequences of this sample code for an identical CDR3. This chain joins TRBV12-3 or TRBV12-4 and TRBJ1-1; D gene unclear. V lost 5 bases and J 1 base, leaving 5 bases between the germline ends. The CDR3 contains 12 residues. The CDR3 nucleotides are TGTGCCAGCAGTCCAAGGAACACTGAAGCTTTCTTT. Protein sequence: CASSPRNTEAFF.

CDR3 in DNA: TGCGCCAGCAGCTTGGCGGGACAGAACAACTATGGCTACACCTTC. The encoded protein is CASSLAGQNNYGYTF. The rearrangement joins TRBV5-1 to TRBJ1-2; 7 bases line up with TRBD1. V shed 0 bases, J shed 2 bases, and the junction held 4 bases outside the gene matches. Germline V gene sequence: CDR1 SGHRS, CDR2 YFSETQ. This CDR3 is built from 15 residues.

The chain employs TRBV15 and TRBJ2-7, with unresolved D. V lost 0 bases and J lost 0, with 12 bases in between. Germline V lookup: CDR1 LNHNV, CDR2 YYDKDF (reference sequence). The CDR3 is 16 residues long. In nucleotides, the CDR3 is TGTGCCACCAGCAGAGATCAGAGGTCGTCCTCCTACGAGCAGTACTTC. It yields the protein CATSRDQRSSSYEQYF.

The chain joins TRBV7-2 to TRBJ2-3; unclear D gene. V lost 4 bases and J lost 0, with 17 bases in between. CDR1 and CDR2 from the germline V gene are SGHTA and FQGNSA. CDR3 length: 17 amino acids. For the CDR3, the DNA is TGTGCCAGCAGCTCGACACCAAGACCGGTTAGCACAGATACGCAGTATTTT. Translation gives CASSSTPRPVSTDTQYF.

The rearrangement links TRBV28 to TRBJ1-1, with D hard to call. Per the germline V gene, CDR1 is MDHEN and CDR2 is SYDVKM. The CDR3 extends over 11 amino acids. Trimming shortened V by 3 bases and J by 4 bases, and 3 bases separated the two germline ends. This CDR3 is CASSLITEAFF. CDR3 sequence (DNA): TGTGCCAGCAGTTTGATCACTGAAGCTTTCTTT.

V usage is TRBV7-3 and J usage is TRBJ2-5; TRBD1 aligns across 7 bases. V dropped 5 bases and J dropped 1; count of bases not matched to a gene: 10. Germline V gene data show CDR1 as SGHTA and CDR2 as FQGTGA. The CDR3 consists of 16 residues. The CDR3 here is CASSERTGRLQETQYF. CDR3 nucleotide sequence: TGTGCCAGCAGCGAAAGGACAGGCCGTCTCCAAGAGACCCAGTACTTC.

V usage is TRBV19 and J usage is TRBJ1-5, with TRBD1 identical over 11 bases. CDR1 and CDR2 from the germline V gene are LNHDA and SQIVND (reference sequence). This CDR3 contains 16 residues. V shed 7 bases, J shed 2 bases, and the junction held 7 bases outside the gene matches. CDR3: CASKDRGRGGNQPQHF. CDR3 in DNA: TGTGCCAGTAAGGACAGGGGGCGGGGAGGCAATCAGCCCCAGCATTTT.

This clone occurred once. The CDR3 coding sequence is TGTGCCAGCAGGCCTTTTAGGACTAGCGGCTACAATGAGCAGTTCTTC. Translating it yields CASRPFRTSGYNEQFF. The chain joins TRBV27 to TRBJ2-1, with 10 bases aligning to TRBD2. Losses at the gene ends were 6 bases for V and 3 bases for J; bases not matched to a gene: 8. The CDR3 runs 16 residues. CDR1 is MNHEY, CDR2 SMNVEV, per germline (reference sequence).

The V and J genes are TRBV11-2 and TRBJ1-6, with TRBD1 identical over 9 bases. The CDR3 spans 14 residues. V was pared by 5 bases and J by 9 bases, with 5 bases of the junction left unmatched. The germline CDR1 and CDR2 sequences are SGHAT and FQNNGV. CDR3 nucleotide sequence: TGTGCCAGCAGCAGGGACAGGGATGGTTCACCCCTCCACTTT. The encoded protein is CASSRDRDGSPLHF.

This sequence joins TRBV4-1 and TRBJ1-1; TRBD1 aligns across 7 bases. CDR1 and CDR2 from the germline V gene are MGHRA and YSYEKL. CDR3 length: 15 residues. J was trimmed by 3 bases and V by 0 bases; bases with no gene match: 4. CDR3 sequence: CASSQEERGHTEAFF. CDR3 sequence (DNA): TGCGCCAGCAGCCAAGAGGAAAGGGGGCACACTGAAGCTTTCTTT.

This rearrangement joins TRBV2 to TRBJ1-5; perhaps TRBD1 as D (5 bases). Trimming stripped 3 bases from V and 5 bases from J, with 8 bases between. The CDR3 loop spans 13 amino acids. Germline CDR1 SNHLY, CDR2 FYNNEI. In DNA form, the CDR3 reads TGTGCCAGCAGTGAGGCAGGGCATCAGCCCCAGCATTTT. It translates to CASSEAGHQPQHF.

The count of this clone is one. The chain carries TRBV24-1 and TRBJ2-2; TRBD1 is a possible D gene (6 bases). Looked up from germline, CDR1 is KGHDR and CDR2 is SFDVKD. The V gene lost 3 bases and the J gene lost 6 bases, with 13 bases spanning the gap. This CDR3 has 15 amino acids. The CDR3 is CATSDPGVFAGELFF. DNA for the CDR3: TGTGCCACCAGTGATCCAGGGGTGTTTGCCGGGGAGCTGTTTTTT.

CDR3 in amino acids: CASSRFTAGGLDEQFF. The CDR3 bases are TGTGCCAGCAGTCGGTTTACTGCGGGGGGGCTCGATGAGCAGTTCTTC. This chain joins TRBV28 and TRBJ2-1; TRBD2 matches 9 bases. Per the germline V gene, CDR1 is MDHEN and CDR2 is SYDVKM. The CDR3 extends over 16 amino acids. The V segment lost 5 bases and the J segment 8 bases; nucleotides outside the gene matches: 13.

This clone was counted once. This chain links TRBV5-5 with TRBJ1-2; 8 bases map to TRBD1. Trimming cost V 4 bases and J 2 bases; bases outside gene matches: 7. The germline gives CDR1 SGHKS, CDR2 YYEKEE (reference sequence). CDR3 length: 15 residues. CDR3 amino acids: CASSLFGQGNYGYTF. The CDR3 bases are TGTGCCAGCAGCCTCTTTGGACAGGGCAACTATGGCTACACCTTC.

V is TRBV6-5 and J is TRBJ1-1, with unresolved D. The CDR3 contains 12 residues. Trimming took off 4 bases at V and 6 bases at J, with 9 bases between the two ends. In germline, CDR1 is MNHEY, CDR2 SVGAGI. The CDR3 coding sequence is TGTGCCAGCAGTTTCGCCAACGCTGAAGCTTTCTTT. This translates into CASSFANAEAFF.

This chain connects TRBV6-2 or TRBV6-3 to TRBJ1-1; D is unresolved. The germline CDR1 and CDR2 sequences are MNHEY and SVGEGT. Trimming removed 1 base at V and 1 base at J, with 7 bases between. The CDR3 length is 14 residues. CDR3 sequence: CASSYYGRNTEAFF. In nucleotides, the CDR3 is TGTGCCAGCAGTTACTACGGACGGAACACTGAAGCTTTCTTT.